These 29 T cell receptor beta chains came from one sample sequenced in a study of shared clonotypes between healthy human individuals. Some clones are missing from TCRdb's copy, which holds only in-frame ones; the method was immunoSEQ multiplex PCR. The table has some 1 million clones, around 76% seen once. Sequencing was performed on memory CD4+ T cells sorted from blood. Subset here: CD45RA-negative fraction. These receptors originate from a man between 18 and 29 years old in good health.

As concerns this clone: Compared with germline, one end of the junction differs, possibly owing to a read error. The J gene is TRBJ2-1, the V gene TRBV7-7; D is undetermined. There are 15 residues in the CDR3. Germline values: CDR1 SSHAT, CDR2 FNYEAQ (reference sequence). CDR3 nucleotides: TGTGCTAGCAGCTTAGCCGCTGGAGCCTACAATGAGCAGTTCTTC. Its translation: CASSLAAGAYNEQFF.

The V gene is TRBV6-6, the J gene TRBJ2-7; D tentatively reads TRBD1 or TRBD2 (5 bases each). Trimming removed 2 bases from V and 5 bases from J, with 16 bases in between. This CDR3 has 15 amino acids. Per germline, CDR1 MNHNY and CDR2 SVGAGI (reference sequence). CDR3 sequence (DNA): TGTGCCAGCAGTTACCAACCGGGGCCTAGGAACGAGCAGTACTTC. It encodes CASSYQPGPRNEQYF.

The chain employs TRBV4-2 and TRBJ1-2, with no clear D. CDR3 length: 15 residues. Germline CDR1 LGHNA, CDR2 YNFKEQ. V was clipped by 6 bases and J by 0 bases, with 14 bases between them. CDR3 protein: CASSHTAPPNYGYTF. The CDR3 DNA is TGTGCCAGCAGTCACACAGCCCCCCCTAACTATGGCTACACCTTC.

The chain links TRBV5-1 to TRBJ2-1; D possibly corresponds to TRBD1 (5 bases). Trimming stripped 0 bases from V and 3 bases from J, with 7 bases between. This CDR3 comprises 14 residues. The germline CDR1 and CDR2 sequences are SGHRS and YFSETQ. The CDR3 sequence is CASSLETGYNEQFF. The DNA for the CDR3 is TGCGCCAGCAGCTTGGAAACAGGCTACAATGAGCAGTTCTTC.

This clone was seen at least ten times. DNA of the CDR3: TGTGCCAGCAGCGCAGGGGGACAGGCTTTGGGAGAGACCCAGTACTTC. This codes for CASSAGGQALGETQYF. The chain uses TRBV7-2 and TRBJ2-5; 8 bases fit TRBD1. In germline, CDR1 is SGHTA, CDR2 FQGNSA. The CDR3 spans 16 residues. V lost 5 bases and J lost 4; bases outside the gene matches: 12.

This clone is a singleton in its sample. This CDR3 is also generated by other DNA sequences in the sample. CDR3 protein: CASSLGGVDEKLFF. The CDR3 coding sequence is TGCGCCAGCAGCTTGGGAGGGGTTGATGAAAAACTGTTTTTT. The chain recombines TRBV5-1 with TRBJ1-4; possibly TRBD1 for D (5 bases). The CDR3 is 14 amino acids. V shed 0 bases and J shed 6 bases, with 9 bases lying between them. Germline CDR1 and CDR2: SGHRS and YFSETQ.

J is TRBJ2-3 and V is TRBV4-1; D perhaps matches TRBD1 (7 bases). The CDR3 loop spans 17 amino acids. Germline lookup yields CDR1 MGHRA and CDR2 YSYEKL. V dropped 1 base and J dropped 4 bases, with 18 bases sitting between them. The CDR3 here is CASSQGSGGSGSDTQYF. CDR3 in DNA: TGCGCCAGCAGCCAAGGATCAGGGGGGAGCGGCTCAGATACGCAGTATTTT.

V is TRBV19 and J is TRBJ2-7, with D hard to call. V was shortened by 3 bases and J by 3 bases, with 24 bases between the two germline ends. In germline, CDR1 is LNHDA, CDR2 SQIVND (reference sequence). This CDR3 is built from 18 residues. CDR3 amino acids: CASSILSLAPDSIYEQYF. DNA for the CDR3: TGTGCCAGTAGTATTTTATCGTTGGCCCCCGACTCGATCTACGAGCAGTACTTC. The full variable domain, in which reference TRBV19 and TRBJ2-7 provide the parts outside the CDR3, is DGGITQSPKYLFRKEGQNVTLSCEQNLNHDAMYWYRQDPGQGLRLIYYSQIVNDFQKGDIAEGYSVSREKKESFPLTVTSAQKNPTAFYLCASSILSLAPDSIYEQYFGPGTRLTVT.

The CDR3 sequence: CASTSDRPSTDTQYF. CDR3 nucleotide sequence: TGCGCCAGCACCTCGGACAGACCTAGCACAGATACGCAGTATTTT. The chain recombines TRBV5-1 with TRBJ2-3; D possibly corresponds to TRBD1 (6 bases). The germline V and J ends were trimmed by 6 bases and 0 bases, with 14 bases remaining between them. Germline V lookup: CDR1 SGHRS, CDR2 YFSETQ. The CDR3 runs to 15 residues.

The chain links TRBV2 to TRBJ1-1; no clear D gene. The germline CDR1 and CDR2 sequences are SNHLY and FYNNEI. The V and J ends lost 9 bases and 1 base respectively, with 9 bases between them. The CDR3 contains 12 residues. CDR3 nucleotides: TGTGCCAGTAACCCAGGGAACACTGAAGCTTTCTTT. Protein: CASNPGNTEAFF.

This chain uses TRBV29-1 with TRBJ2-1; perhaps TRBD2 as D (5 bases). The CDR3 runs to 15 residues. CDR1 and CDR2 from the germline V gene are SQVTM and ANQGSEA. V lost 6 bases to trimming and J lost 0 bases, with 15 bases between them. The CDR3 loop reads CSVERTGFSYNEQFF. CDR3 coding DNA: TGCAGCGTGGAACGGACGGGGTTCTCCTACAATGAGCAGTTCTTC.

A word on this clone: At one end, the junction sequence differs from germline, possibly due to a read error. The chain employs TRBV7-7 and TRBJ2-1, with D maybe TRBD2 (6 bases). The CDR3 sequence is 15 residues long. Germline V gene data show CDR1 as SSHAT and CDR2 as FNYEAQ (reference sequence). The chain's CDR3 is CASSLLGGSYNEQFF. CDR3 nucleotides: TGTGCTAGCAGCTTGTTGGGGGGATCCTACAATGAGCAGTTCTTC.

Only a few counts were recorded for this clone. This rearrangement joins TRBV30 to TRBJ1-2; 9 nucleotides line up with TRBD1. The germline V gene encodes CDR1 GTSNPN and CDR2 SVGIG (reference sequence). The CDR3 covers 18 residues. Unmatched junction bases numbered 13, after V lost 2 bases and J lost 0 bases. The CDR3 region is CAWSTLPGTGIANYGYTF. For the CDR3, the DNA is TGTGCCTGGAGTACACTCCCAGGGACAGGGATAGCTAACTATGGCTACACCTTC.

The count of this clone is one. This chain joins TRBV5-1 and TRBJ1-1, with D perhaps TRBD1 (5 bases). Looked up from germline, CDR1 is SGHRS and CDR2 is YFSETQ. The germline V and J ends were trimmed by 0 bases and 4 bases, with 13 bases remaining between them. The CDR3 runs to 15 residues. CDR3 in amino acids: CASSLEMGRGTEAFF. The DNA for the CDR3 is TGCGCCAGCAGCTTGGAAATGGGGCGAGGCACTGAAGCTTTCTTT.

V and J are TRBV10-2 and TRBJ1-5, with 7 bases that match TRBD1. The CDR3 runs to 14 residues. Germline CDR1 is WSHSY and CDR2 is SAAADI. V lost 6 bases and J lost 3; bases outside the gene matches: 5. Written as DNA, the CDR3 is TGCGCCAGCAGGGGGACAGCGTCCAATCAGCCCCAGCATTTT. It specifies CASRGTASNQPQHF.

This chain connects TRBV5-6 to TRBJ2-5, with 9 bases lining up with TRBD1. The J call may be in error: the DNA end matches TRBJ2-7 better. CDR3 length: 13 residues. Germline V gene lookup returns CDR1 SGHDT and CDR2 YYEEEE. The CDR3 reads CASRATGGYEQYF. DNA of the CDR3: TGTGCCAGCAGGGCGACAGGGGGCTACGAGCAGTACTTC.

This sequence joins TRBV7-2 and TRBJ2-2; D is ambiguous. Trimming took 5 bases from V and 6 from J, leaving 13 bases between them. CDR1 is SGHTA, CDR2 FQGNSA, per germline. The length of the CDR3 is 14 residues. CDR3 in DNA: TGTGCCAGCAGCCCGCGACTCCCCTCCGGGGAGCTGTTTTTT. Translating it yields CASSPRLPSGELFF.

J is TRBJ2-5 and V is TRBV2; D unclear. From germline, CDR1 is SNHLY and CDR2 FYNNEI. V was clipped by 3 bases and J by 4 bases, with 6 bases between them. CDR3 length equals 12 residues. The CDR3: CASSELRETQYF. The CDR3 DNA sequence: TGTGCCAGCAGTGAGCTTCGAGAGACCCAGTACTTC. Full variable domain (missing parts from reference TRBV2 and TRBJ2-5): EPEVTQTPSHQVTQMGQEVILRCVPISNHLYFYWYRQILGQKVEFLVSFYNNEISEKSEIFDDQFSVERPDGSNFTLKIRSTKLEDSAMYFCASSELRETQYFGPGTRLLVL.

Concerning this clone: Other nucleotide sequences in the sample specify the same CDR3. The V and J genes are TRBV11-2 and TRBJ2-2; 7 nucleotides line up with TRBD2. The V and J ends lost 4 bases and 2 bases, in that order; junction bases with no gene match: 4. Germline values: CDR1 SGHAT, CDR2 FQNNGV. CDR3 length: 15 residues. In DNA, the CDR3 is TGTGCCAGCAGCTCCGGGACTAAAAACACCGGGGAGCTGTTTTTT. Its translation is CASSSGTKNTGELFF. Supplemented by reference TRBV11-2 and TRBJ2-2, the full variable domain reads EAGVAQSPRYKIIEKRQSVAFWCNPISGHATLYWYQQILGQGPKLLIQFQNNGVVDDSQLPKDRFSAERLKGVDSTLKIQPAKLEDSAVYLCASSSGTKNTGELFFGEGSRLTVL.

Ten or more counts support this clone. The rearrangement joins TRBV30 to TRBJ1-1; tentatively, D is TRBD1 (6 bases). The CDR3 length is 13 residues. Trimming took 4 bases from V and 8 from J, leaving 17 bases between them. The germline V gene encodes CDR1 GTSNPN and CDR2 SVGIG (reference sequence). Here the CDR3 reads CAWTRTVLWEAFF. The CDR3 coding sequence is TGTGCCTGGACTAGGACAGTTCTGTGGGAAGCTTTCTTT.

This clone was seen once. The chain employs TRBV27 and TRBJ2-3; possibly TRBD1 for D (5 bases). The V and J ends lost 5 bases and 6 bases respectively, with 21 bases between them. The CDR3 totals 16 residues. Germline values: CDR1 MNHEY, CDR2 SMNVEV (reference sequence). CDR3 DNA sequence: TGTGCCAGCAGTCCCCTCTTCCGGACACCAGGGGATACGCAGTATTTT. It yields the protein CASSPLFRTPGDTQYF.

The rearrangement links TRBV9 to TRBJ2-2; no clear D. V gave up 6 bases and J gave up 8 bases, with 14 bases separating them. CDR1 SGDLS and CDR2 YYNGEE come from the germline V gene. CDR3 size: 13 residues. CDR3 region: CASIRTVGGELFF. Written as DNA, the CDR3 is TGTGCCAGCATCCGTACCGTAGGTGGGGAGCTGTTTTTT.

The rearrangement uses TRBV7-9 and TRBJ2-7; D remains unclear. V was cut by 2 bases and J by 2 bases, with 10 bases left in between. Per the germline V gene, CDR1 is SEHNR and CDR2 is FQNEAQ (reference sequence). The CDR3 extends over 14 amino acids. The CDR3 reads CASSLFGSAYEQYF. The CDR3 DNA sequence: TGTGCCAGCAGCTTATTCGGGTCAGCCTACGAGCAGTACTTC.

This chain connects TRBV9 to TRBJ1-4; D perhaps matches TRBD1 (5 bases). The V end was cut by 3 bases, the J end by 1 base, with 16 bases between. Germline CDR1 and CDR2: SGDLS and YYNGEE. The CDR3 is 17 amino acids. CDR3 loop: CASSAQIGDGTNEKLFF. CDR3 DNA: TGTGCCAGCAGCGCACAGATTGGGGACGGAACTAATGAAAAACTGTTTTTT.

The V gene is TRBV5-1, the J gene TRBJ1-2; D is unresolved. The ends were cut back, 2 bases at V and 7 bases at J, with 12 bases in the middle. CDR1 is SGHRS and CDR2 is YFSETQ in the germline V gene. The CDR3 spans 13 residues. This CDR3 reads CASSFATEGGYTF. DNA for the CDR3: TGCGCCAGCAGCTTCGCCACAGAAGGTGGCTACACCTTC.

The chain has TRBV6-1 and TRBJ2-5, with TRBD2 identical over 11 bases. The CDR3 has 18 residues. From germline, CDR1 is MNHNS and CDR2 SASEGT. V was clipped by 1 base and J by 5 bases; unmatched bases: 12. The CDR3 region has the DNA TGTGCCAGCAGTGAAGTGTCCGTGGCTAGCGGGAGGCGGGAGACCCAGTACTTC. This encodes CASSEVSVASGRRETQYF.

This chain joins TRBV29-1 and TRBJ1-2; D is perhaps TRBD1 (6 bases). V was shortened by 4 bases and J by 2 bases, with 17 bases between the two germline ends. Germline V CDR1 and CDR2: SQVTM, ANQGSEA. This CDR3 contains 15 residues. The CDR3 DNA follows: TGCAGCGTTGTTGGGGGCAGGGGAGGAAACTATGGCTACACCTTC. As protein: CSVVGGRGGNYGYTF.

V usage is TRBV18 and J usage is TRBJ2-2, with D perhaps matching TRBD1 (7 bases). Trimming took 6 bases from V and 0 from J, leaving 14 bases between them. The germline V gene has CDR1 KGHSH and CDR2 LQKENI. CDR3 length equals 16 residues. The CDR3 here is CASSPQGGPNTGELFF. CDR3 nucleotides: TGTGCCAGCTCCCCCCAGGGGGGACCGAACACCGGGGAGCTGTTTTTT. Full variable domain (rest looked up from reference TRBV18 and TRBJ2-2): NAGVMQNPRHLVRRRGQEARLRCSPMKGHSHVYWYRQLPEEGLKFMVYLQKENIIDESGMPKERFSAEFPKEGPSILRIQQVVRGDSAAYFCASSPQGGPNTGELFFGEGSRLTVL.

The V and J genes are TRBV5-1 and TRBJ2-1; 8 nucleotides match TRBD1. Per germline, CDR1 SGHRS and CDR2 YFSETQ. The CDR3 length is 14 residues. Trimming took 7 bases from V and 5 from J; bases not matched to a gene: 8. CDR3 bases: TGCGCCAGCGCTCCGGGACAGGCTAACAATGAGCAGTTCTTC. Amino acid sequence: CASAPGQANNEQFF.